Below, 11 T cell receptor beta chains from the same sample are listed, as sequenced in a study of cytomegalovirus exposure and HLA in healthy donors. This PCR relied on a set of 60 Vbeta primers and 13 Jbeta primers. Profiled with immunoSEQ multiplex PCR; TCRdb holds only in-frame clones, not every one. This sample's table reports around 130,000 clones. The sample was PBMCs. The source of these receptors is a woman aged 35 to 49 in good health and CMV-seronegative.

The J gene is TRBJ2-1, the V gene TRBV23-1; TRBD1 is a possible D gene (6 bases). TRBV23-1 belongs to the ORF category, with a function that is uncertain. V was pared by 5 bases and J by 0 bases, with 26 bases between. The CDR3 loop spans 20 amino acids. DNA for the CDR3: TGCGCCAGCAGTGACTCTTCTAGGACAGTGGGGGTAACCTCCTACAATGAGCAGTTCTTC. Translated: CASSDSSRTVGVTSYNEQFF.

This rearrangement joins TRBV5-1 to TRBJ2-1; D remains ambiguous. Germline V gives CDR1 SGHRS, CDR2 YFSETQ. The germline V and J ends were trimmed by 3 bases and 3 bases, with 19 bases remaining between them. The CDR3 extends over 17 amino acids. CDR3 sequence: CASSSTSLPLNYNEQFF. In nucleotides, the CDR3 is TGCGCCAGCAGCTCGACTTCGCTTCCGCTGAACTACAATGAGCAGTTCTTC.

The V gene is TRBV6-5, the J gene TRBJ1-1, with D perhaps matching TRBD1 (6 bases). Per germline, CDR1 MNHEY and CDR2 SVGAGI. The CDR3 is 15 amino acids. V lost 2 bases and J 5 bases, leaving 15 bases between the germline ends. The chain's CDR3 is CASSYGQGRGTEAFF. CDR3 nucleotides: TGTGCCAGCAGTTACGGGCAGGGGCGAGGAACTGAAGCTTTCTTT.

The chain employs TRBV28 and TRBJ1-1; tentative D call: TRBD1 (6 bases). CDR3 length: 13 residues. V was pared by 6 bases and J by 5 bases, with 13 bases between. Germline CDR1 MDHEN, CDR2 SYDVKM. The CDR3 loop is CASSQGRVTEAFF. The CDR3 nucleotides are TGTGCCAGCAGCCAGGGGCGGGTAACTGAAGCTTTCTTT.

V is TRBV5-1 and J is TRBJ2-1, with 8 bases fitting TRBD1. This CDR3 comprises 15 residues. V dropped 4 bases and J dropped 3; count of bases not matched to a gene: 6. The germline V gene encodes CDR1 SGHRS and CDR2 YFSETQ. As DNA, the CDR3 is TGCGCCAGCAGCGGCACCGGGACAGGCTACAATGAGCAGTTCTTC. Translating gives CASSGTGTGYNEQFF. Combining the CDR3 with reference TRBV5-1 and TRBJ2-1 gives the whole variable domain KAGVTQTPRYLIKTRGQQVTLSCSPISGHRSVSWYQQTPGQGLQFLFEYFSETQRNKGNFPGRFSGRQFSNSRSEMNVSTLELGDSALYLCASSGTGTGYNEQFFGPGTRLTVL.

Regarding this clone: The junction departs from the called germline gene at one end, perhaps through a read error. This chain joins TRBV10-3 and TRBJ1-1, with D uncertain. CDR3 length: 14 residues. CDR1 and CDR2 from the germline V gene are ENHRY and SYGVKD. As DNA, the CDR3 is TGTGCCATCAGTGCAGTAGCAATGAACGCTGAAGCTTTCTTT. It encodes CAISAVAMNAEAFF.

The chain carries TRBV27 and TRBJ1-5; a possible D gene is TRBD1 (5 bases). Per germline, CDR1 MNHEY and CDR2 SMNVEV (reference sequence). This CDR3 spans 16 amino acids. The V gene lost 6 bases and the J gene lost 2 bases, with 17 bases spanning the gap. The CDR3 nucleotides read TGTGCCAGCAGCCCCGGATTAGGGGCGGGCAATCAGCCCCAGCATTTT. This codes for CASSPGLGAGNQPQHF.

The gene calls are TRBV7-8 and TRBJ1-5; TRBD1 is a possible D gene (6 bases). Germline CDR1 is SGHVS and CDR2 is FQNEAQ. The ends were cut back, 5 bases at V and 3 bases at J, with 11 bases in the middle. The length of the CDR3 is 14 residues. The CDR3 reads CASSQQGDNQPQHF. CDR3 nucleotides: TGTGCCAGCAGCCAACAGGGTGACAATCAGCCCCAGCATTTT.

CDR3 protein: CASSPGNQPQHF. The CDR3 DNA is TGTGCCAGCAGCCCAGGGAATCAGCCCCAGCATTTT. This chain joins TRBV6-6 and TRBJ1-5; weak D call: TRBD1 (5 bases). The V end lost 6 bases, the J end lost 4 bases, and 7 bases lay between the germline ends. The CDR3 is 12 amino acids. Germline V gives CDR1 MNHNY, CDR2 SVGAGI (reference sequence).

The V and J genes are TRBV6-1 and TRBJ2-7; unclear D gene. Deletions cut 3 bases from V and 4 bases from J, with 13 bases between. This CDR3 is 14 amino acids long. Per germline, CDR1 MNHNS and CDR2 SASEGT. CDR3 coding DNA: TGTGCCAGCAGTGAGGTAGGCGGAAGGTACGAGCAGTACGTC. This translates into CASSEVGGRYEQYV.

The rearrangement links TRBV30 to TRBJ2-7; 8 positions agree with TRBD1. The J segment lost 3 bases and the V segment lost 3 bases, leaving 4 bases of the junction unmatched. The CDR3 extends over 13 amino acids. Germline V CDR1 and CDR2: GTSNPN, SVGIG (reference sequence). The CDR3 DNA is TGTGCCTGGAGCCTTGACAGGGGCTACGAGCAGTACTTC. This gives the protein CAWSLDRGYEQYF.